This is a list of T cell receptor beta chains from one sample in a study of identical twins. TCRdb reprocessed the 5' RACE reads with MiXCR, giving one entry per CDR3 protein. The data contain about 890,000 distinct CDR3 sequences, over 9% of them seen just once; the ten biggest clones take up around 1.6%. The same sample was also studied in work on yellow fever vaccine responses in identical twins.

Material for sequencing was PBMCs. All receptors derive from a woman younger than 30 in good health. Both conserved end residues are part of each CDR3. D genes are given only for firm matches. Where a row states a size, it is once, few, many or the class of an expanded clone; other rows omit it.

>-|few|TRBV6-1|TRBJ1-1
TGTGCCAGCACCTCAAGGGAGGGGAACACTGAAGCTTTCTTT
CASTSREGNTEAFF
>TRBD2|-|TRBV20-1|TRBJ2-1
TGCAGTGCTAGAGACACGATACTAGCGGGAATTTACAATGAGCAGTTCTTC
CSARDTILAGIYNEQFF
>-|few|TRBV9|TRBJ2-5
TGTGCCAGCAGCGTAGCTACAGGGACATTACAAGAGACCCAGTACTTC
CASSVATGTLQETQYF
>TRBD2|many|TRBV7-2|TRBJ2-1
TGTGCCAGCAGCTTAGGTAGCGGGCGTTACAATGAGCAGTTCTTC
CASSLGSGRYNEQFF
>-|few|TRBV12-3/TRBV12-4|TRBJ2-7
TGTGCCAGCACCTTCGTAGGGGGTAACCAGTACTTC
CASTFVGGNQYF
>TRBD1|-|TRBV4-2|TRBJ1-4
TGTGCCAGCAGCCAACAACCCGGGACAGGAGAAAAACTGTTTTTT
CASSQQPGTGEKLFF
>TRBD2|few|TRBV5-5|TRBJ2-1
TGTGCCAGCAGCTTGGCCCCTACGGGGGGTCCCTGGTACAATGAGCAGTTCTTC
CASSLAPTGGPWYNEQFF
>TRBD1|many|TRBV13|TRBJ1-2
TGTGCCAGCAGCCTCCGGGACAGGGCCTATGGCTACACCTTC
CASSLRDRAYGYTF
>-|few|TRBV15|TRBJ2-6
TGTGCCACCAGCAGAGCTGCCAGGACCTCTGGGGCCAACGTCCTGACTTTC
CATSRAARTSGANVLTF
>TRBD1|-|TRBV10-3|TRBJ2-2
TGTGCCATCAACGACAGGGGGCCGAACACCGGGGAGCTGTTTTTT
CAINDRGPNTGELFF
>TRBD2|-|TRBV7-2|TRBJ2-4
TGTGCCAGCAGCTCCGGACTAGCGGGGGAGATTCAGTACTTC
CASSSGLAGEIQYF
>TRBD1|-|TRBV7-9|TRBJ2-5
TGTGCCAGCAGCACAGGGACAGGGTTTCAAGAGACCCAGTACTTC
CASSTGTGFQETQYF
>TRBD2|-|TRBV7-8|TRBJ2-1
TGTGCCAGCAGCTCAAGGCCGGGGGGGCCTGTGGATGAGCAGTTCTTC
CASSSRPGGPVDEQFF
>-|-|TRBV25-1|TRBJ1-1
TGTGCCAGCACCGAGGGGGGGAGGAACACTGAAGCTTTCTTT
CASTEGGRNTEAFF
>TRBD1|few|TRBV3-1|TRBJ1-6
TGTGCCAGCAGCCAAGTCGGCAGGGGGAATTCACCCCTCCACTTT
CASSQVGRGNSPLHF
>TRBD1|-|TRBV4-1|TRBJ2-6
TGCGCCAGCAGCCAAGGACAGGGGCCCTCTGGGGCCAACGTCCTGACTTTC
CASSQGQGPSGANVLTF
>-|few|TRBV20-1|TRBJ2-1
TGCAGTGCTAGGAGGGGGAGTATCCCCTACAATGAGCAGTTCTTC
CSARRGSIPYNEQFF
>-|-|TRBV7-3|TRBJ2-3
TGTGCCAGCAGCTTAGCCAGGGAGGGGGCAGATACGCAGTATTTT
CASSLAREGADTQYF
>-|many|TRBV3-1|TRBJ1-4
TGTGCCAGCAGCCAGGGACGGTTTGAAAAACTGTTTTTT
CASSQGRFEKLFF
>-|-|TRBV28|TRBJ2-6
TGTGCCAGCAGTTACTGGACTTCAGCCACCTCTGGGGCCAACGTCCTGACTTTC
CASSYWTSATSGANVLTF
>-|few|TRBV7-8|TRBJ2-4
TGTGCCAGCAGCTTGGGCCGTTCTCTAGCCAAAAACATTCAGTACTTC
CASSLGRSLAKNIQYF
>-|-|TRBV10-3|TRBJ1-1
TGTGCCATCAGTCCCCTCGGAGGAATGAACACTGAAGCTTTCTTT
CAISPLGGMNTEAFF
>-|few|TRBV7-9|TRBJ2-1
TGTGCCAGCAGCCCCCCGCCGGGTTATTACAATGAGCAGTTCTTC
CASSPPPGYYNEQFF
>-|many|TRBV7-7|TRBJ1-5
TGTGCCCCCCTGCGCAGGAAACAGCCCCAGCATTTT
CAPLRRKQPQHF
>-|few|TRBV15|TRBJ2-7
TGTGCCACCAGCAGAGGACGGACAACCCAGGAGGAGCAGTACTTC
CATSRGRTTQEEQYF
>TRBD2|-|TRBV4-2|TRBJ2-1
TGTGCCAGCAGCCAAGCTGATTTAGCGGGAGGCAATGAGCAGTTCTTC
CASSQADLAGGNEQFF
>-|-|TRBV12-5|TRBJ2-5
TGTGCTAGTGGTTTGGCGCCCGACGGATTCCCGGAGACCCAGTACTTC
CASGLAPDGFPETQYF
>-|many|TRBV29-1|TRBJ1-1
TGCAGCGTTGAGGTGGGAAGCACTGAAGCTTTCTTT
CSVEVGSTEAFF
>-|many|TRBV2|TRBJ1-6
TGTGCCAGGCAGGGGCAGGGGAATTCACCCCTCCACTTT
CARQGQGNSPLHF
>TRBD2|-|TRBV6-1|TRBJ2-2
TGTGCCAGCCGTGCACTAGCGCCCGACGGGGAGCTGTTTTTT
CASRALAPDGELFF
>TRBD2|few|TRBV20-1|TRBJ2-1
TGCAGTGCTAGTACCGGGACTAGCGGGACCAGCTCCTACAATGAGCAGTTCTTC
CSASTGTSGTSSYNEQFF
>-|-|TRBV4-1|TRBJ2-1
TGCGCCAGCACCTCGGGGACTCCCCTACGGAATGAGCAGTTCTTC
CASTSGTPLRNEQFF
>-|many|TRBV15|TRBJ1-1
TGTGCCACCAGCAGAGACAGGGGTGGGGGTACTGAAGCTTTCTTT
CATSRDRGGGTEAFF
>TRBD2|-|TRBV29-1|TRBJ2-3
TGCAGCGTTGCCCGTAGCGGGAGGGCTGGGACTAGCACAGATACGCAGTATTTT
CSVARSGRAGTSTDTQYF
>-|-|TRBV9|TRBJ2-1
TGTGCCAGCAGCTCCCGGGCCCTTTGGGATGAGCAGTTCTTC
CASSSRALWDEQFF
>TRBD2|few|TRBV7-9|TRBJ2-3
TGTGCCAGCAGGTCCACTAGCGGGGGGTCGGGAGATACGCAGTATTTT
CASRSTSGGSGDTQYF
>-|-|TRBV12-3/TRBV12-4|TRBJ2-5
TGTGCCAGCAGTTTGGCCGGTCTTGGGTACCAAGAGACCCAGTACTTC
CASSLAGLGYQETQYF
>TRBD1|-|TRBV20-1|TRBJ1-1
TGCAGTGCTAGGACAGGGTTCGCTGAAGCTTTCTTT
CSARTGFAEAFF
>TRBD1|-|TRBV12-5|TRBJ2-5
TGTGCTAGTGGTCTAGGACAGGGGGCCTTGTTCGAGACCCAGTACTTC
CASGLGQGALFETQYF
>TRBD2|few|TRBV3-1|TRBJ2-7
TGTGCCAGCAGCCAAGATCATCTAGCGGGATGGAGCTACGAGCAGTACTTC
CASSQDHLAGWSYEQYF
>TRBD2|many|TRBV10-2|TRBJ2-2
TGCGCCAGCAGTACTAGCGGGGGGTTTACCGGGGAGCTGTTTTTT
CASSTSGGFTGELFF
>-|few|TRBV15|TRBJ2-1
TGTGCCACCAGCAGAGTTGGTGGGAGCTCCTACAATGAGCAGTTCTTC
CATSRVGGSSYNEQFF
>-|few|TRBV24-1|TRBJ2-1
TGTGCCACCAGTGATTTTTGGGGCGACAATGAGCAGTTCTTC
CATSDFWGDNEQFF
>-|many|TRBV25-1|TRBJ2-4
TGTGCCAGCAGTGACCCCACGGGGGACATTCAGTACTTC
CASSDPTGDIQYF
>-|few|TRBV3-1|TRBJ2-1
TGTGCCAGCAGCGATTGGGGGGAAAGCTCCTACAATGAGCAGTTCTTC
CASSDWGESSYNEQFF
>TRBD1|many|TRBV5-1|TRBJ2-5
TGCGCCAGCAGCTTTCGGGACAGGGGGCCAGAGACCCAGTACTTC
CASSFRDRGPETQYF
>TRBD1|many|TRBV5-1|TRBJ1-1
TGCGCCAGCAGCTTGGGACAGGGGCCGAACACTGAAGCTTTCTTT
CASSLGQGPNTEAFF
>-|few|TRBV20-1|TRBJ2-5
TGCAGTGCTAACCGAGAGACCCAGTACTTC
CSANRETQYF
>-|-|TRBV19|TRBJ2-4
TGTGCCAGTAGTATCCCTAATCCGAAAAAGGGCATTCAGTACTTC
CASSIPNPKKGIQYF
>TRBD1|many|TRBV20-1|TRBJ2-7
TGCAGTGGAAGCCCGGGACAGGGGCCCTACGAGCAGTACTTC
CSGSPGQGPYEQYF
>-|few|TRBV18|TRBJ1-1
TGTGCCAGCTCACCGTGGGAGGACAATGAAGCTTTCTTT
CASSPWEDNEAFF
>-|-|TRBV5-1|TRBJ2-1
TGCGCCAGCAGCTTGGTGCGGTGGGGGGACTACAATGAGCAGTTCTTC
CASSLVRWGDYNEQFF
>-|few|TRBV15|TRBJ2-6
TGTGCCACCAGCAGGTGGCTGAACTCTGGGGCCAACGTCCTGACTTTC
CATSRWLNSGANVLTF
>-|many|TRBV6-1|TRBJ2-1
TGTGCCAGCAGTGATTTAGGGTGGGCCAACAATGAGCAGTTCTTC
CASSDLGWANNEQFF
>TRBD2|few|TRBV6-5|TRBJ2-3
TGTGCCAGCAGTTACTCTGGCGGGAGTGGGGATACGCAGTATTTT
CASSYSGGSGDTQYF
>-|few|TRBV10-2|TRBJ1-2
TGCGCCAGCAGTGCGTTCGAAGGCGATGGCTACACCTTC
CASSAFEGDGYTF
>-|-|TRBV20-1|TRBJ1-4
TGCAGTGCTAGAGATTTTCGAGGCAATACTAATGAAAAACTGTTTTTT
CSARDFRGNTNEKLFF
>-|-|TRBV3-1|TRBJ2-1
TGTGCCAGCAGCCGTTCGTCCGGCGGGTTCAATGAGCAGTTCTTC
CASSRSSGGFNEQFF
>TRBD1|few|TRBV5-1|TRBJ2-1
TGCGCCAGCAGCTTGGAGGGACAGCCACACAATGAGCAGTTCTTC
CASSLEGQPHNEQFF
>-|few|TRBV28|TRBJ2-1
TGTGCCAGCAGTTTTGACGCCGAAAGCTCCAATGAGCAGTTCTTC
CASSFDAESSNEQFF